The clone carrying this TCR beta chain was found a few times. These data come from a study of T cells in Graves' hyperthyroidism and ophthalmopathy. Template material for amplifying TCR beta CDR3 regions consisted of RNA transcripts. Carried out on the TCR CDR3, a first-round RT-PCR used the HTBI primer set. TCRdb used MiXCR to reprocess the multiplex PCR reads, holding one entry per CDR3 protein. The table records 370,000 or so distinct CDR3 sequences, approximately 12% of them present only once. Trimming pared 6 bases from V and 1 base from J, leaving 6 bases between. This CDR3 spans 11 amino acids. Germline CDR1 and CDR2: SQVTM and ANQGSEA. The patients, who ranged from 18 to 65 in age, presented with newly diagnosed hyperthyroidism lasting under 2 months. Together with thyroid ultrasound, orbital computed tomography, serum thyroxine and TRAb, clinical symptoms were used for diagnoses.

The clonotype originates from a man aged 25-45 years with Graves' hyperthyroidism that later progressed to Graves' ophthalmopathy. The chain carries TRBV29-1 and TRBJ2-5; D might be TRBD2 (5 bases). Sample: blood. The CDR3 DNA is TGCAGCGTCGGAGGCCAAGAGACCCAGTACTTC. Its translation: CSVGGQETQYF.